These 24 T cell receptor beta chains came from one sample sequenced in a study of molecular identifiers for immune sequencing clone quantification. MiXCR, run by TCRdb on the PCR reads, gives a single entry per CDR3 protein. The data show roughly 630,000 distinct CDR3 sequences, with about 25% seen just once and about 0.81% held by the top ten. Sequences were obtained from naive CD8+ T cells from blood, with Jurkat cell RNA spiked in. Specified subset: FACS-sorted CD8+CD4-CCR7+CD45RA+ naive T cells. The receptors come from a human donor in good health. Some libraries in this study had Jurkat cell RNA spiked in.

This clonotype was seen a handful of times. The chain combines TRBV28 with TRBJ2-5, with TRBD2 matching 14 bases. The CDR3 has 14 residues. V dropped 8 bases and J dropped 2; count of bases not matched to a gene: 1. Germline V gives CDR1 MDHEN, CDR2 SYDVKM. The CDR3 DNA reads as TGTGCCAGCGGGACTAGCGGGAGACAAGAGACCCAGTACTTC. Protein product: CASGTSGRQETQYF.

This clonotype showed up many times. The genes are TRBV7-9 and TRBJ2-2; TRBD1 agrees at 9 bases. J was trimmed by 5 bases and V by 5 bases; bases with no gene match: 9. CDR1 is SEHNR and CDR2 is FQNEAQ in the germline V gene (reference sequence). This CDR3 region has 16 residues. CDR3 DNA: TGTGCCAGCAGCCCACCGGGGACAGGGACGACCGGGGAGCTGTTTTTT. Encoded protein: CASSPPGTGTTGELFF. The full variable domain, with the rest looked up from reference TRBV7-9 and TRBJ2-2, is DTGVSQNPRHKITKRGQNVTFRCDPISEHNRLYWYRQTLGQGPEFLTYFQNEAQLEKSRLLSDRFSAERPKGSFSTLEIQRTEQGDSAMYLCASSPPGTGTTGELFFGEGSRLTVL.

This clonotype appeared a few times. A much larger clonotype is one base distant, so this may be a read error. The V call is TRBV30, the J call TRBJ2-7, with a tentative D call TRBD1 (5 bases). The CDR3 consists of 14 residues. Trimming took 2 bases from V and 7 from J, leaving 18 bases between them. The V gene's germline CDR1 is GTSNPN and CDR2 SVGIG (reference sequence). CDR3 sequence: CAWSLGSPKGEQYF. CDR3 coding DNA: TGTGCCTGGAGTCTAGGTAGTCCCAAGGGGGAGCAGTACTTC.

The chain couples TRBV3-1 to TRBJ2-7; D gene ambiguous. CDR1 is LGHDT, CDR2 YNNKEL, per germline (reference sequence). Trimming shortened V by 0 bases and J by 2 bases, and 8 bases separated the two germline ends. The CDR3 consists of 14 residues. CDR3 in DNA: TGTGCCAGCAGCCAAGATTGGGGTCCCTACGAGCAGTACTTC. Protein sequence: CASSQDWGPYEQYF.

This clonotype was counted at least ten times. The chain combines TRBV13 with TRBJ2-6; perhaps TRBD2 as D (5 bases). Germline lookup yields CDR1 PRHDT and CDR2 FYEKMQ (reference sequence). V lost 5 bases and J 9 bases, leaving 11 bases between the germline ends. The length of the CDR3 is 13 residues. CDR3 residues: CASSARDFNVLTF. The CDR3 DNA sequence: TGTGCCAGCAGCGCCCGGGATTTCAACGTCCTGACTTTC.

The V gene is TRBV27, the J gene TRBJ2-5, with D uncertain. With 2 bases removed from V and 2 bases from J, the gap between germline ends came to 6 bases. The CDR3 consists of 13 residues. Germline V lookup: CDR1 MNHEY, CDR2 SMNVEV (reference sequence). CDR3 nucleotide sequence: TGTGCCAGCAGTTTAGCAGATCAAGAGACCCAGTACTTC. Amino acids: CASSLADQETQYF.

In this sample, this clonotype turned up many times. The CDR3 region has the DNA TGTGCCAGCAGCTTAGAGAGGTATAGCAATCAGCCCCAGCATTTT. Its translation is CASSLERYSNQPQHF. The rearrangement uses TRBV7-2 and TRBJ1-5; D not resolved. V lost 1 base, J lost 0 bases, and 7 bases lay in between. CDR1 and CDR2 (germline): SGHTA, FQGNSA. This CDR3 spans 15 amino acids.

In its sample, this clonotype was seen a few times. The V gene is TRBV20-1, the J gene TRBJ1-1; D is unclear. This CDR3 spans 15 amino acids. CDR1 and CDR2 (germline): DFQATT, SNEGSKA (reference sequence). V lost 8 bases to trimming and J lost 0 bases, with 19 bases between them. CDR3 sequence reads: CSFRPSENMNTEAFF. The CDR3 bases are TGCAGTTTCAGGCCGAGTGAGAATATGAACACTGAAGCTTTCTTT.

The sample holds many counts of this clonotype. This chain connects TRBV27 to TRBJ1-1, with D hard to call. The CDR3 is 14 residues long. Per germline, CDR1 MNHEY and CDR2 SMNVEV (reference sequence). V was shortened by 2 bases and J by 5 bases, with 12 bases between the two germline ends. The CDR3 DNA follows: TGTGCCAGCAGTTTAGGAAGCCACGGGACTGAAGCTTTCTTT. Translation gives CASSLGSHGTEAFF.

This clonotype turned up a few times. V and J are TRBV20-1 and TRBJ1-3; no firm D call. V was shortened by 0 bases and J by 1 base, with 16 bases between the two germline ends. Germline V CDR1 and CDR2: DFQATT, SNEGSKA (reference sequence). The CDR3 has 17 amino acids. DNA of the CDR3: TGCAGTGCTAGAGAGGCGCGGACGGATCGGTCTGGAAACACCATATATTTT. This sequence encodes CSAREARTDRSGNTIYF.

Many counts were recorded for this clonotype. The gene calls are TRBV5-1 and TRBJ2-7; TRBD1 matches at 7 bases. Germline-derived CDR1 and CDR2 are SGHRS and YFSETQ. This CDR3 has 15 residues. Trimming at V came to 0 bases and at J to 5 bases, leaving 8 bases not matched to a gene. CDR3 in amino acids: CASSLEGQYIDEQYF. The CDR3 region has the DNA TGCGCCAGCAGCTTGGAGGGACAGTATATTGACGAGCAGTACTTC.

The rearrangement joins TRBV19 to TRBJ1-4; TRBD1 matches 7 bases. V was pared by 7 bases and J by 5 bases, with 7 bases of the junction left unmatched. Germline-derived CDR1 and CDR2 are LNHDA and SQIVND (reference sequence). The CDR3 consists of 14 residues. CDR3 nucleotide sequence: TGTGCCAGTAATACCCAGGGGGAGAATGAAAAACTGTTTTTT. Protein product: CASNTQGENEKLFF.

Points on this clonotype: This clone may be a read error of a much larger clone one base away. The rearrangement joins TRBV20-1 to TRBJ2-3; D gene uncertain. Germline CDR1 is DFQATT and CDR2 is SNEGSKA (reference sequence). Deletions cut 0 bases from V and 6 bases from J, with 10 bases between. The CDR3 runs 13 residues. DNA for the CDR3: TGCAGTGCTAGAGATCCCAGATGGGATACGCAGTATTTT. Its translation is CSARDPRWDTQYF.

The genes are TRBV3-1 and TRBJ2-2; 8 bases fit TRBD2. From germline, CDR1 is LGHDT and CDR2 YNNKEL (reference sequence). CDR3 size: 15 residues. V trimming: 1 base; J trimming: 4 bases; junction bases outside the gene matches: 2. CDR3 in amino acids: CASSQGRGGTGELFF. The CDR3 DNA sequence: TGTGCCAGCAGCCAAGGACGGGGGGGCACCGGGGAGCTGTTTTTT.

This clonotype came up a few times. The V gene is TRBV27, the J gene TRBJ2-5; TRBD1 aligns across 7 bases. Unmatched junction bases numbered 11, after V lost 5 bases and J lost 5 bases. The CDR3 totals 15 residues. Germline V gene sequence: CDR1 MNHEY, CDR2 SMNVEV (reference sequence). This CDR3 is CASSSKTGFSETQYF. CDR3 sequence (DNA): TGTGCCAGCAGTAGCAAGACAGGGTTTAGCGAGACCCAGTACTTC.

This clonotype was counted a few times. The chain employs TRBV5-8 and TRBJ2-7, with D possibly TRBD1 on 5 matching bases. Germline CDR1 reads SGHTS; CDR2 reads YDEGEE. V lost 3 bases and J lost 3, with 13 bases in between. This CDR3 comprises 14 residues. The CDR3: CASSWGGRDYEQYF. CDR3 sequence (DNA): TGTGCCAGCAGCTGGGGTGGCAGGGACTACGAGCAGTACTTC.

This clonotype was found many times. J is TRBJ2-3 and V is TRBV14; D is possibly TRBD1 (6 bases). The V end lost 0 bases, the J end lost 3 bases, and 10 bases lay between the germline ends. The germline gives CDR1 SGHDN, CDR2 FVKESK. CDR3 length equals 15 residues. CDR3 residues: CASSQDVTGTDTQYF. The DNA for the CDR3 is TGTGCCAGCAGCCAAGACGTTACAGGGACAGATACGCAGTATTTT.

To note about this clonotype: This may stem from a read error, because a much larger clone lies one nucleotide away. The chain uses TRBV30 and TRBJ1-1, with D uncertain. V lost 3 bases and J lost 6, with 5 bases in between. From germline, CDR1 is GTSNPN and CDR2 SVGIG (reference sequence). This CDR3 spans 10 amino acids. The DNA for the CDR3 is TGTGCCTGGAGAGTATCTGAAGCTTTCTTT. Encoded protein: CAWRVSEAFF.

This clonotype was picked up a small number of times. The germline gene is not matched at one end of the junction; a read error may be the cause. The genes are TRBV5-3 and TRBJ1-6, with 8 positions matching TRBD1. TRBV5-3 is an ORF; its function is uncertain. The CDR3 sequence is 18 residues long. CDR3 protein: CASSFWTGTTSYNSPLHF. The CDR3, as DNA: TGTGCCAGCAGCTTTTGGACAGGGACTACCTCCTATAATTCACCCCTCCACTTT.

This clonotype has ten or more counts. This chain connects TRBV7-6 to TRBJ1-2, with a weak D call TRBD1 (5 bases). The CDR3 totals 13 residues. Trimming left V 5 bases short and J 7 bases short, with 14 bases between. The V gene's germline CDR1 is SGHVS and CDR2 FNYEAQ. The CDR3, as DNA: TGTGCCAGCAGCCCGAGTGGCAGGGTTGGCTACACCTTC. Its protein is CASSPSGRVGYTF. The full variable domain, rest sourced from reference TRBV7-6 and TRBJ1-2, is GAGVSQSPRYKVTKRGQDVALRCDPISGHVSLYWYRQALGQGPEFLTYFNYEAQQDKSGLPNDRFSAERPEGSISTLTIQRTEQRDSAMYRCASSPSGRVGYTFGSGTRLTVV.

Only a few counts were recorded for this clonotype. The DNA for the CDR3 is TGTGCCAGTAGTATTGGGTCTAGCGGGTACAATGAGCAGTTCTTC. Translating it yields CASSIGSSGYNEQFF. The V and J genes are TRBV19 and TRBJ2-1; 8 bases align to TRBD2. The CDR3 contains 15 residues. With 3 bases clipped from V and 4 bases from J, the junction kept 5 bases outside the gene matches. Germline lookup yields CDR1 LNHDA and CDR2 SQIVND (reference sequence).

Comment on this clonotype: A much larger clone is a single base away; this may be a read error. This chain links TRBV7-9 with TRBJ1-5; 7 bases agree with TRBD1. CDR3 length: 12 amino acids. From germline, CDR1 is SEHNR and CDR2 FQNEAQ (reference sequence). The CDR3 DNA sequence: TGTGCCAGCAGCCTAAATGACAGGGACCAGCAATTT. Encoded protein: CASSLNDRDQQF. The whole variable domain, remainder taken from reference TRBV7-9 and TRBJ1-5, is DTGVSQNPRHKITKRGQNVTFRCDPISEHNRLYWYRQTLGQGPEFLTYFQNEAQLEKSRLLSDRFSAERPKGSFSTLEIQRTEQGDSAMYLCASSLNDRDQQFGDGTRLSIL.

This clonotype was seen only once. A much larger clone differs from this one at a single base, so this may be a read error. This chain joins TRBV20-1 and TRBJ1-6; 7 nucleotides agree with TRBD1. With V trimmed by 7 bases and J by 4 bases, 7 bases remained unmatched. Per the germline V gene, CDR1 is DFQATT and CDR2 is SNEGSKA (reference sequence). This CDR3 is built from 14 residues. CDR3: CSVRETGYNSPLHF. CDR3 nucleotide sequence: TGCAGTGTTAGGGAGACAGGGTATAATTCACCCCTCCACTTT.

In the case of this clonotype: Given a much more abundant clone one base away, this may be a read error. V usage is TRBV24-1 and J usage is TRBJ1-1; perhaps TRBD1 as D (5 bases). The CDR3 is 17 amino acids. Germline loops: CDR1 KGHDR, CDR2 SFDVKD. V was clipped by 6 bases and J by 1 base, with 20 bases between them. In nucleotides, the CDR3 is TGTGCCACCAGTCGTGCCTCAACGACAGTCCCGAACACTGAAGCTTTCTTT. It encodes CATSRASTTVPNTEAFF.